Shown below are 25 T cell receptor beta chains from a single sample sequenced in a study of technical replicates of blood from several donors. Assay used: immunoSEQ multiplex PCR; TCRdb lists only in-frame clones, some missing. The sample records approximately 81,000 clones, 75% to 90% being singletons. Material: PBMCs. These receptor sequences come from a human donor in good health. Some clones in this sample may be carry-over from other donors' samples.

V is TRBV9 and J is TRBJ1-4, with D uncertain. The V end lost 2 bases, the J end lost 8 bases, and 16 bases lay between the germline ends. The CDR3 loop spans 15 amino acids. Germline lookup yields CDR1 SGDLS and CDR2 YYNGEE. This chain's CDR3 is CASSVDGGRGEKLFF. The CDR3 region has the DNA TGTGCCAGCAGCGTTGACGGCGGAAGAGGAGAAAAACTGTTTTTT.

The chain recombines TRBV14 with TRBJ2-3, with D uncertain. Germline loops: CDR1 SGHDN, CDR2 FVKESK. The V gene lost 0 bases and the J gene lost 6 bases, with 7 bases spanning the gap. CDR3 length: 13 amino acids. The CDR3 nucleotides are TGTGCCAGCAGCCAAGATTACGGGGATACGCAGTATTTT. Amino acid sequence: CASSQDYGDTQYF. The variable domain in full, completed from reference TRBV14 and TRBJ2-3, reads EAGVTQFPSHSVIEKGQTVTLRCDPISGHDNLYWYRRVMGKEIKFLLHFVKESKQDESGMPNNRFLAERTGGTYSTLKVQPAELEDSGVYFCASSQDYGDTQYFGPGTRLTVL.

The CDR3: CAWSVPTRFGYTF. The CDR3 DNA follows: TGTGCCTGGAGCGTTCCGACGAGGTTTGGCTACACCTTC. The chain employs TRBV30 and TRBJ1-2; D uncertain. V was clipped by 3 bases and J by 7 bases, with 15 bases between them. CDR1 GTSNPN and CDR2 SVGIG come from the germline V gene (reference sequence). The CDR3 runs to 13 residues.

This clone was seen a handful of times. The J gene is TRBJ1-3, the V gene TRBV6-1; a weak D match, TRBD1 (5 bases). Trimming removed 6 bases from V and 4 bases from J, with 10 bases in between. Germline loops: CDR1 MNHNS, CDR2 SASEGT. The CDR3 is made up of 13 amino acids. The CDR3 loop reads CASRGDLGNTIYF. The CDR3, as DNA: TGTGCCAGCAGGGGGGACTTAGGAAACACCATATATTTT.

The CDR3 DNA is TGTGCCAGCAGCTTATCAGGACCCGGGACATCGGGGTATGGCTACACCTTC. This translates into CASSLSGPGTSGYGYTF. V is TRBV7-2 and J is TRBJ1-2, with a weak D call TRBD1 (6 bases). CDR3 length: 17 residues. The V end lost 2 bases, the J end lost 5 bases, and 21 bases lay between the germline ends. Germline values: CDR1 SGHTA, CDR2 FQGNSA.

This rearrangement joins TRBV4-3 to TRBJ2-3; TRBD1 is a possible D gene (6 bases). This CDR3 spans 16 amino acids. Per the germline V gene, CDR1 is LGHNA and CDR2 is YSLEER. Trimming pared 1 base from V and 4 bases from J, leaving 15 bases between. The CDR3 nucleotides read TGCGCCAGCAGCCAAGTCGGCAGGGGTCGTGCAGATACGCAGTATTTT. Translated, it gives CASSQVGRGRADTQYF.

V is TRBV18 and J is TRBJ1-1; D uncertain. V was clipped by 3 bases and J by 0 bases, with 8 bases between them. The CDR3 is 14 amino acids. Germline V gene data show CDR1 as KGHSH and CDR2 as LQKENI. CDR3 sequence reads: CASSPGEVNTEAFF. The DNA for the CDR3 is TGTGCCAGCTCACCCGGGGAGGTGAACACTGAAGCTTTCTTT. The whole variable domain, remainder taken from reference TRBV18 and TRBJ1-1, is NAGVMQNPRHLVRRRGQEARLRCSPMKGHSHVYWYRQLPEEGLKFMVYLQKENIIDESGMPKERFSAEFPKEGPSILRIQQVVRGDSAAYFCASSPGEVNTEAFFGQGTRLTVV.

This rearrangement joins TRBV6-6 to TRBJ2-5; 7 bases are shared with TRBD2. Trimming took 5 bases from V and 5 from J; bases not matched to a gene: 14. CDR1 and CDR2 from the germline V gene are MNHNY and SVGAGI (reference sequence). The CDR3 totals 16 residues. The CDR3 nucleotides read TGTGCCAGCAGTCAAAACCCGGGTGGCGGGAGCGAGACCCAGTACTTC. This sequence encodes CASSQNPGGGSETQYF.

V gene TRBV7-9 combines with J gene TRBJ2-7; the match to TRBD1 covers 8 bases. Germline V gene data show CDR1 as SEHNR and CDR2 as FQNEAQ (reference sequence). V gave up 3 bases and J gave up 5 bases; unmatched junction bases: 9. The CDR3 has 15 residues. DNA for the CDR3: TGTGCCAGCAGCTTTCAGGGGGCGATTCTGGACGAGCAGTACTTC. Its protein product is CASSFQGAILDEQYF.

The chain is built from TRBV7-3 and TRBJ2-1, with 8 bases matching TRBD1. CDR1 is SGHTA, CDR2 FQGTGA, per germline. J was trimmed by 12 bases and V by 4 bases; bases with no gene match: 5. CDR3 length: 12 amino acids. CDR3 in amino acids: CASSSQGARQFF. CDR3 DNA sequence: TGTGCCAGCAGCTCTCAGGGGGCGCGGCAGTTCTTC.

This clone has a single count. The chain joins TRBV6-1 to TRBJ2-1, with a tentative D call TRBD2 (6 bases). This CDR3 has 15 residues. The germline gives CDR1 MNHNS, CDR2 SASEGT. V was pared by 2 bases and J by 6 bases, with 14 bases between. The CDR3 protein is CASSEQVGGVNEQFF. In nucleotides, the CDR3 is TGTGCCAGCAGTGAACAGGTGGGCGGGGTCAATGAGCAGTTCTTC.

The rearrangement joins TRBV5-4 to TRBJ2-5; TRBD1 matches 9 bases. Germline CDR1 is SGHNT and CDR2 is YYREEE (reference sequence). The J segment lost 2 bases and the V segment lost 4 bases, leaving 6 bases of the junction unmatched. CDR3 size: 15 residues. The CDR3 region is CASSRGQGRQETQYF. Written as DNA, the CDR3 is TGTGCCAGCAGCCGCGGACAGGGGAGACAAGAGACCCAGTACTTC.

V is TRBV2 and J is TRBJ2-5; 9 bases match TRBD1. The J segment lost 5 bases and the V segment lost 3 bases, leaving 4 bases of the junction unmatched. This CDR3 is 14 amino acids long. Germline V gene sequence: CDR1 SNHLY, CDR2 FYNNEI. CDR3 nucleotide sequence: TGTGCCAGCAGTGATACAGGGGGCAGCGAGACCCAGTACTTC. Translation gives CASSDTGGSETQYF.

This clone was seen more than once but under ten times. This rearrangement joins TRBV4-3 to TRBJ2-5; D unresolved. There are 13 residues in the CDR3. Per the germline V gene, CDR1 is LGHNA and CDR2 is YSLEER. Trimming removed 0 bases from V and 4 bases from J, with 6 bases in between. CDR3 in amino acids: CASSQDLSETQYF. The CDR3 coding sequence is TGCGCCAGCAGCCAAGATCTCTCAGAGACCCAGTACTTC.

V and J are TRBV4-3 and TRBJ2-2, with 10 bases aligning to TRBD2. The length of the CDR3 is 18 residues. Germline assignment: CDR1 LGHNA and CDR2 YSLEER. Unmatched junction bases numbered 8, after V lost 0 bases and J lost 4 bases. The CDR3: CASSQDYRTSGLTGELFF. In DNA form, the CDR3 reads TGCGCCAGCAGCCAAGATTATAGGACTAGCGGCCTCACCGGGGAGCTGTTTTTT.

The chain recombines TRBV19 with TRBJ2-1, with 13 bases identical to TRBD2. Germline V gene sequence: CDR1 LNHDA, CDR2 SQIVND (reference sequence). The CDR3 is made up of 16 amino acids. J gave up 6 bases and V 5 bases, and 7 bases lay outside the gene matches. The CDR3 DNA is TGTGCCAGTAGTCCCGTACGGACTAGCGGGAGCAATGAGCAGTTCTTC. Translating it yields CASSPVRTSGSNEQFF.

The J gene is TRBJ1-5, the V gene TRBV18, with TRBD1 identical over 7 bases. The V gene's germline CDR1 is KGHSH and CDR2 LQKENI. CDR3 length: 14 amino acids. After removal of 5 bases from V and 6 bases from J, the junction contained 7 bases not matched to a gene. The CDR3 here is CASSETGLVQPQHF. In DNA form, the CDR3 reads TGTGCCAGCTCAGAGACAGGGTTGGTTCAGCCCCAGCATTTT.

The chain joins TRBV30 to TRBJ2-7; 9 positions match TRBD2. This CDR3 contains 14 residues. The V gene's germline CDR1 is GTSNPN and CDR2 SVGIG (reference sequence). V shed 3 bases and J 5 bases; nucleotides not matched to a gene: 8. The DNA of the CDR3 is TGTGCCTGGAGGGCGGGAGGGCTAGAAAACGAGCAGTACTTC. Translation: CAWRAGGLENEQYF.

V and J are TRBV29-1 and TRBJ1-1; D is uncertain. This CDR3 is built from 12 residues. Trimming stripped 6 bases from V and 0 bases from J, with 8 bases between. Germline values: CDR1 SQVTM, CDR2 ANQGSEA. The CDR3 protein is CSVRLLNTEAFF. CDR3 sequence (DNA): TGCAGCGTGAGACTTTTGAACACTGAAGCTTTCTTT.

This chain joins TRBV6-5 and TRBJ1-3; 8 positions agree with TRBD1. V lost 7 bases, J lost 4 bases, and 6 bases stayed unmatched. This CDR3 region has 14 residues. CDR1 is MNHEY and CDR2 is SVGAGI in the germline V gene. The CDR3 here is CASKPDRGGNTIYF. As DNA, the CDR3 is TGTGCCAGCAAACCAGACAGGGGAGGAAACACCATATATTTT.

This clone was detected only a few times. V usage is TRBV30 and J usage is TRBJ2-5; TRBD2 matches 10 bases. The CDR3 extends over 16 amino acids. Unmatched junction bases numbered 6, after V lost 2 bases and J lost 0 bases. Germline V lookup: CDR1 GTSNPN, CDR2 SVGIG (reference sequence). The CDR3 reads CAWSITSGENQETQYF. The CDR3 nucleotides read TGTGCCTGGAGTATCACTAGCGGGGAAAACCAAGAGACCCAGTACTTC.

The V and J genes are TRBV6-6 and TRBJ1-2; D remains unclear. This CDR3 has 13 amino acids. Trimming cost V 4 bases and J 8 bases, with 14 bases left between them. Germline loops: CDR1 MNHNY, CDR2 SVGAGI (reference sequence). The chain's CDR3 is CASSLRVQDGYTF. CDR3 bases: TGTGCCAGCAGTTTGAGGGTCCAGGACGGCTACACCTTC.

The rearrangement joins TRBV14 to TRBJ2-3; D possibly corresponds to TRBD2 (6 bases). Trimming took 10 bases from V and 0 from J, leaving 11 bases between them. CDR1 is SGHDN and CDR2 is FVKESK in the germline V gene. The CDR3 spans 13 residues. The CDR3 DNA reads TGTGCCACCCGCGGGGCCAGCACAGATACGCAGTATTTT. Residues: CATRGASTDTQYF.

CDR3 sequence reads: CASSQGTFPQETQYF. The CDR3 region has the DNA TGCGCCAGCAGCCAAGGTACATTTCCCCAAGAGACCCAGTACTTC. V and J are TRBV4-1 and TRBJ2-5; D unclear. Trimming left V 1 base short and J 1 base short, with 10 bases between. This CDR3 spans 15 amino acids. Germline CDR1 and CDR2: MGHRA and YSYEKL.

As DNA, the CDR3 is TGTGCCAGCAGCTCAAGACTAGCGGTAAGCTCCTACAATGAGCAGTTCTTC. It translates to CASSSRLAVSSYNEQFF. The gene calls are TRBV7-2 and TRBJ2-1; TRBD2 aligns across 9 bases. CDR1 is SGHTA and CDR2 is FQGNSA in the germline V gene. The V gene end was trimmed by 4 bases and the J gene end by 0 bases; junction bases not matched to a gene: 7. The CDR3 sequence is 17 residues long. The full variable domain, with the rest looked up from reference TRBV7-2 and TRBJ2-1, is GAGVSQSPSNKVTEKGKDVELRCDPISGHTALYWYRQSLGQGLEFLIYFQGNSAPDKSGLPSDRFSAERTGGSVSTLTIQRTQQEDSAVYLCASSSRLAVSSYNEQFFGPGTRLTVL.